This T cell receptor (beta chain) was documented in a study of CD8+ T cells in alopecia areata. The CDR3 covers 14 residues. The ends lost 7 bases at V and 4 bases at J; junction bases unmatched: 5. CDR1 LNHDA and CDR2 SQIVND come from the germline V gene (reference sequence). Investigators isolated RNA and reverse transcribed it into cDNA to act as the sequencing template. Some clones are missing from TCRdb's copy, which holds only in-frame ones; the method was immunoSEQ multiplex PCR. The repertoire consists of 200,000 to 250,000 clones, with around 62% occurring once and the leading ten covering 0.45%. The table lists this clone with a few counts. Its specificity is unknown. Notes on the study in general: Scalp sequencing captures resident alphabeta T cells of normal skin too.

Sampling of alopecia areata patients yielded lesional scalp punch biopsies as well as peripheral blood. CD4+ and CD8+ T cells were sorted from PBMCs. The source material was CD4+ T cells sorted from blood, sampled at week 0. The chain links TRBV19 to TRBJ2-1, with TRBD2 matching over 9 bases. The TCR comes from a human donor with alopecia areata. CDR3 sequence (DNA): TGTGCCAGTACCGGGGGACTAGCATACAATGAGCAGTTCTTC. Protein: CASTGGLAYNEQFF.